The entry that follows covers one T cell receptor (beta chain) sequence. The length of the CDR3 is 13 residues. Germline V gives CDR1 SGHTA, CDR2 FQGTGA. V was clipped by 5 bases and J by 8 bases, with 13 bases between them. This sample is drawn from a study of blood T cell repertoires in COVID-19. Study-level background: In each case, the material was cDNA or gDNA derived from T cells, B-cell-depleted T cells, or PBMCs.

Authors' analysis steps: Nucleated cell number was recorded as an estimate derived from reference gene primer amplification. Only in-frame clones appear in the TCRdb table, and some are missing; sequencing was by immunoSEQ multiplex PCR. That table is the source of V, J and clone size, and D and trimming were worked out from the DNA. Of about 210,000 clones listed, over 80% are singletons. The V and J genes are TRBV7-3 and TRBJ2-1; perhaps TRBD1 as D (5 bases). The sequence came from a man younger than 30 with acute COVID-19. The sequenced sample was PBMCs or T cells enriched from blood (not recorded which). The CDR3 here is CASSPQTRDEQFF. DNA for the CDR3: TGTGCCAGCAGCCCACAGACCAGGGATGAGCAGTTCTTC.